These T cell receptor beta chains were read from a single sample in a study of T cells in Graves' hyperthyroidism and ophthalmopathy. TCRdb processed the multiplex PCR reads anew with MiXCR; each CDR3 protein has one entry. Of 560,000 or so distinct CDR3 sequences listed, about half are singletons. Input material: peripheral blood or thyroid tissue (not recorded which). These receptors were taken from a woman between 18 and 29 years old with Graves' hyperthyroidism. Both conserved end residues are trimmed from each CDR3.

j_gene: TRBJ1-2; v_gene: TRBV25-1; CDR3aa: ASSPDQTDYGYT
j_gene: TRBJ1-2; v_gene: TRBV29-1; CDR3aa: SVEDIAVQGYT
j_gene: TRBJ2-7; v_gene: TRBV7-6; CDR3aa: ADRDGYEQY
j_gene: TRBJ1-1; v_gene: TRBV12-3/TRBV12-4; CDR3aa: ASKEWGDTEAF
j_gene: TRBJ1-5; v_gene: TRBV12-3/TRBV12-4; CDR3aa: ASSARGGGQPQH
j_gene: TRBJ1-1; v_gene: TRBV7-8; CDR3aa: ASSLGQGALAF
j_gene: TRBJ2-2; v_gene: TRBV24-1; CDR3aa: ATSERDRGNTGELF
j_gene: TRBJ1-6; v_gene: TRBV6-6; CDR3aa: ASKRGVGSPLH
j_gene: TRBJ1-1; v_gene: TRBV18; CDR3aa: ASRPPLFDRGSEAF
j_gene: TRBJ2-5; v_gene: TRBV25-1; CDR3aa: ASSELTGRGTQY
j_gene: TRBJ1-1; v_gene: TRBV24-1; CDR3aa: VSSDRGIDTEAF
j_gene: TRBJ2-7; v_gene: TRBV7-8; CDR3aa: ASSLGRTASYEQY
j_gene: TRBJ1-2; v_gene: TRBV12-3/TRBV12-4; CDR3aa: ASSLSTSHYGYT
j_gene: TRBJ1-2; v_gene: TRBV10-3; CDR3aa: AISELGTSGGYT
j_gene: TRBJ2-5; v_gene: TRBV20-1; CDR3aa: SAARGEQY
j_gene: TRBJ2-7; v_gene: TRBV7-2; CDR3aa: ASSLVAASSYEQY
j_gene: TRBJ1-2; v_gene: TRBV25-1; CDR3aa: ASSQQRWREWGYT
j_gene: TRBJ2-5; v_gene: TRBV6-4; CDR3aa: ASSDRDRGRWETQY
j_gene: TRBJ1-2; v_gene: TRBV7-6; CDR3aa: ASSFDIGERGGYT
j_gene: TRBJ1-1; v_gene: TRBV12-3/TRBV12-4; CDR3aa: ASSLLKNTEAF
j_gene: TRBJ2-7; v_gene: TRBV5-1; CDR3aa: ASSETGTRREQY
j_gene: TRBJ1-1; v_gene: TRBV12-3/TRBV12-4; CDR3aa: ASSLGGQGNSAF
j_gene: TRBJ2-7; v_gene: TRBV7-2; CDR3aa: ASSLARLAGGIYEQY
j_gene: TRBJ2-2; v_gene: TRBV2; CDR3aa: ASSPRTRRELF
j_gene: TRBJ1-5; v_gene: TRBV16; CDR3aa: ASSHTVTGKGNQPQH